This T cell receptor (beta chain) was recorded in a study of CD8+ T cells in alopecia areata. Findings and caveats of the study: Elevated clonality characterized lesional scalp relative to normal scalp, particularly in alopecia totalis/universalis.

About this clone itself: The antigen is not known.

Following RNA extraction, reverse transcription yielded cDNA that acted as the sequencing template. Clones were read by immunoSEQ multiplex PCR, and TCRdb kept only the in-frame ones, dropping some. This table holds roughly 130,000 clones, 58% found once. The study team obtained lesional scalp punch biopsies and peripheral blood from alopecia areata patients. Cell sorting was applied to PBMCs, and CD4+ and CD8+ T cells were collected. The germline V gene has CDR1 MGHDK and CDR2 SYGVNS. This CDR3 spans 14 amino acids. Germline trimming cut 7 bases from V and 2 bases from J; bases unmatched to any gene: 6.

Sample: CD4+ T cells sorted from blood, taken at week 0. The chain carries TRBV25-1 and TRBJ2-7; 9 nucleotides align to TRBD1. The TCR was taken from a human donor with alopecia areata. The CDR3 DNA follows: TGTGCCAGCAACCCGGGACAGGGCACCTACGAGCAGTACTTC. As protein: CASNPGQGTYEQYF.